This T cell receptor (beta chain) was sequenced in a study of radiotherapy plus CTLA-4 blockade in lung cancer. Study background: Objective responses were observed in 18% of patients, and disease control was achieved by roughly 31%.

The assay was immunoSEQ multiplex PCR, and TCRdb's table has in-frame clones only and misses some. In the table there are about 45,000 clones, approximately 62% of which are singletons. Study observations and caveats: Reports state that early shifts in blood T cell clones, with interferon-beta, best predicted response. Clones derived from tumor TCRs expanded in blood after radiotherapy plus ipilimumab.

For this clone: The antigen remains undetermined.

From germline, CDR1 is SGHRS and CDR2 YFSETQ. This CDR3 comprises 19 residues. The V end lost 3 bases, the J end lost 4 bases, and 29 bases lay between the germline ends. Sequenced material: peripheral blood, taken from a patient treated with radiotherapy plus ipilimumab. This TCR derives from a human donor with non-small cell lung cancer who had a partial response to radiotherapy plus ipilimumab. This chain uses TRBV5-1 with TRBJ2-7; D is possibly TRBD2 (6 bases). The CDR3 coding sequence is TGCGCCAGCAGCTGGGGGGACGGGGCCTTGACTAGACCCGAATACGAGCAGTACTTC. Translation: CASSWGDGALTRPEYEQYF.